The entry below describes one TCR beta chain. This record comes from a study of human T cells and chemical hapten exposure. Trimming removed 4 bases at V and 0 bases at J, with 15 bases between. Germline loops: CDR1 KGHSH, CDR2 LQKENI. This CDR3 has 16 residues. Total RNA came from unfractionated whole blood. Unique molecular identifiers were affixed to discrete cDNA molecules within the library. TCRdb passed the 5' RACE reads through MiXCR, listing each CDR3 protein once. The sample gives under 150,000 distinct CDR3 sequences, approximately 19% of which show up once; 2.5% to 3.5% is in the top ten. The chain uses TRBV18 and TRBJ1-1; D is perhaps TRBD1 (5 bases). The sequence came from a human donor in good health. The DNA of the CDR3 is TGTGCCAGCTCACAGTCGGGAACAGGCGTGAACACTGAAGCTTTCTTT. It is translated as CASSQSGTGVNTEAFF.